This entry features one T cell receptor (beta chain) sequence. This clone's antigen is unknown. No qualities accompany the bases; no much larger clone lies one base away. The data belong to a study of CD4+ T cells in melanoma (dated 2022 in TCRdb). At the level of the whole study: Neoantigen-specific CD4+ T cells in human melanoma were what the study investigated. On the study overall, not on this receptor specifically: Neoantigen-specific CD4+ T cells were reported to be correlated with the function of CD8+ T cells, macrophages and B cells. According to the report, neoantigen-specific CD4+ T cells in melanoma displayed diverse differentiation states.

The donors were people with melanoma. Library prep was done by the immunoSEQ multiplex PCR assay. TCRdb stores this immuneACCESS table with in-frame sequences only. Part of the clones is absent; in the studies checked, under half of the shortfall reflects unresolved V genes, and no reason is known for the rest. For this sample there are fewer than 55,000 clones; 75% to 90% appear just once. The ten largest clones represent about 10% of the sample. The clonotype originates from a human donor with melanoma. The sequenced material came from peripheral blood.

The CDR3 loop reads CASRHGEANTEAFF. In nucleotides, the sequence is TGCGCCAGCAGACACGGGGAAGCGAACACTGAAGCTTTCTTT. The sequence links TRBV4-1 to TRBJ1-1, with no D gene named confidently. The CDR1 and CDR2 encoded by the germline V gene are MGHRA and YSYEKL. V loses 6 bases of germline sequence and J loses 1 base, and the interval between the two ends is 12 bases. CDR3 length: 14 amino acids, cysteine to phenylalanine. The entry retains the CDR3 DNA only, 42 bases that are in frame from base 1.